This record covers a single T cell receptor (beta chain). Its antigen is still unknown. An end of the junction differs from the germline gene, which may be a read error. CDR1 is SEHNR, CDR2 FQNEAQ, per germline (reference sequence). The CDR3 loop spans 18 amino acids. This entry comes from a study of T cells in Graves' hyperthyroidism and ophthalmopathy. Study conclusions and caveats: Ophthalmopathy was predicted by the model a median of 6.5 months ahead of onset.

Authors of the study amplified TCR beta CDR3 regions from RNA transcripts. First-round RT-PCR targeting the TCR CDR3 was performed with the HTBI primer set. TCRdb re-called the multiplex PCR reads through MiXCR, storing one row per CDR3 protein. This sample has hundreds of thousands of distinct CDR3 sequences, with more than 11% found just once. The V call is TRBV7-9, the J call TRBJ2-1; D possibly corresponds to TRBD1 (6 bases). The TCR sequence derives from a woman in her 30s with Graves' hyperthyroidism that later progressed to Graves' ophthalmopathy. Sequenced material: blood. The CDR3 nucleotides are TGTGCCAGCAACTTAGCGCGGTCCGGCAGGGGCTTTTACAATGAGCAGTTCTTC. Its protein product is CASNLARSGRGFYNEQFF.